Below are 27 T cell receptor beta chains sequenced from a single sample in a study of regulatory T cells in long-lasting Graves disease. The time point here: newly diagnosed GD, antithyroid drugs for less than 3 months. PBMC RNA served as the TCR library source. Both iRepertoire HTBI primers and Arm-PCR of CDR3 regions were used to build the TCR beta libraries. Each CDR3 protein gets one entry after TCRdb re-called the multiplex PCR reads with MiXCR. In the table there are 200,000 to 250,000 distinct CDR3 sequences, roughly a fifth of which are singletons. This sample was also put to use in a study of T cells in Graves' hyperthyroidism and ophthalmopathy.

The source was peripheral blood mononuclear cells (PBMCs), collected at new diagnosis, from a patient treated with antithyroid drugs. All receptors come from a woman under 40 with Graves disease.

This chain joins TRBV9 and TRBJ2-3, with a weak D call TRBD1 (6 bases). Per germline, CDR1 SGDLS and CDR2 YYNGEE. The CDR3 consists of 14 residues. Trimming shortened V by 0 bases and J by 2 bases, and 7 bases separated the two germline ends. The CDR3 spells CASSVEGDTDTQYF. The CDR3 DNA is TGTGCCAGCAGCGTAGAGGGGGACACAGATACGCAGTATTTT.

Only a few counts were recorded for this clonotype. A single base separates this from a much larger clone, so it may be a read error. The conserved phenylalanine or tryptophan normally closing the CDR3 is absent here, so this likely arose from a read error. V and J are TRBV11-2 and TRBJ1-2, with D perhaps matching TRBD1 (5 bases). This CDR3 region has 13 residues. V was shortened by 5 bases and J by 4 bases, with 11 bases between the two germline ends. CDR1 and CDR2 (germline): SGHAT, FQNNGV. Here the CDR3 reads CASSPGTGYGYTL. The DNA of the CDR3 is TGTGCCAGCAGCCCAGGGACGGGCTATGGCTACACCCTC.

Of note for this clonotype: This CDR3 fails to terminate in the conserved phenylalanine or tryptophan, so it likely reflects a read error. V gene TRBV30 combines with J gene TRBJ1-4; D not certain. Germline V CDR1 and CDR2: GTSNPN, SVGIG (reference sequence). The CDR3 is 14 residues long. Trimming cost V 4 bases and J 0 bases, with 9 bases left between them. CDR3 in amino acids: CAWTGRTTNEKLFL. The DNA for the CDR3 is TGTGCCTGGACCGGCCGCACAACTAATGAAAAACTGTTTCTT.

This clonotype was seen repeatedly, ten times or more. V usage is TRBV20-1 and J usage is TRBJ2-5; 11 bases are shared with TRBD2. The CDR3 is 18 amino acids. Looked up from germline, CDR1 is DFQATT and CDR2 is SNEGSKA (reference sequence). V shed 6 bases and J 5 bases; nucleotides not matched to a gene: 20. CDR3 in amino acids: CSADGTSGGYGGGETQYF. In DNA form, the CDR3 reads TGCAGTGCCGATGGGACTAGCGGTGGTTATGGGGGAGGGGAGACCCAGTACTTC.

This clonotype has at least ten counts. V gene TRBV30 combines with J gene TRBJ2-5, with 7 bases matching TRBD1. Germline V lookup: CDR1 GTSNPN, CDR2 SVGIG (reference sequence). The CDR3 has 13 amino acids. Germline trimming cut 7 bases from V and 3 bases from J; bases unmatched to any gene: 8. The CDR3: CASLGQGEETQYF. CDR3 in DNA: TGTGCCTCCTTGGGGCAGGGGGAAGAGACCCAGTACTTC.

Ten or more counts support this clonotype. The rearrangement joins TRBV3-1 to TRBJ2-5, with no clear D. CDR3 length equals 13 residues. Germline CDR1 is LGHDT and CDR2 is YNNKEL (reference sequence). V lost 1 base and J lost 4, with 7 bases in between. CDR3 amino acids: CASSQVGGETQYF. Here the CDR3 DNA reads TGTGCCAGCAGCCAAGTGGGCGGAGAGACCCAGTACTTC.

This clonotype came up many times. V and J are TRBV12-3 or TRBV12-4 and TRBJ2-1; D remains unclear. This CDR3 contains 13 residues. Trimming shortened V by 2 bases and J by 3 bases, and 5 bases separated the two germline ends. DNA for the CDR3: TGTGCCAGCAGTTTAATCGGCTACAATGAGCAGTTCTTC. Translation gives CASSLIGYNEQFF.

The chain carries TRBV11-2 and TRBJ2-3; D possibly corresponds to TRBD2 (7 bases). Germline V gene data show CDR1 as SGHAT and CDR2 as FQNNGV. The V and J ends lost 5 bases and 6 bases respectively, with 18 bases between them. The CDR3 is 15 amino acids. The CDR3 DNA is TGTGCCAGCAGCCCTCTGGCGGGGGCCGCGGATACGCAGTATTTT. Translation gives CASSPLAGAADTQYF. Looking up the rest from reference TRBV11-2 and TRBJ2-3 gives the full variable domain: EAGVAQSPRYKIIEKRQSVAFWCNPISGHATLYWYQQILGQGPKLLIQFQNNGVVDDSQLPKDRFSAERLKGVDSTLKIQPAKLEDSAVYLCASSPLAGAADTQYFGPGTRLTVL.

This clonotype was seen ten or more times. The genes are TRBV2 and TRBJ2-1; 16 bases are a match to TRBD2. The germline V gene has CDR1 SNHLY and CDR2 FYNNEI. V lost 6 bases and J lost 3; bases outside the gene matches: 14. CDR3 length equals 20 residues. CDR3 bases: TGTGCCAGCAGACCGGGACAGGGGACTAGCGGGGGGGGTTTCTACAATGAGCAGTTCTTC. It yields the protein CASRPGQGTSGGGFYNEQFF.

This chain uses TRBV5-1 with TRBJ2-7; TRBD2 aligns across 12 bases. The CDR3 covers 16 residues. With V trimmed by 0 bases and J by 5 bases, 6 bases remained unmatched. CDR1 and CDR2 from the germline V gene are SGHRS and YFSETQ. DNA for the CDR3: TGCGCCAGCAGCTTGGATCCGACTAGCGGGAGAAACGAGCAGTACTTC. This encodes CASSLDPTSGRNEQYF.

The rearrangement links TRBV6-1 to TRBJ1-1; D might be TRBD1 (6 bases). Looked up from germline, CDR1 is MNHNS and CDR2 is SASEGT. The V gene lost 7 bases and the J gene lost 0 bases, with 18 bases spanning the gap. The CDR3 loop spans 16 amino acids. The CDR3, as DNA: TGTGCCAGCACCCTGCCCCGGACAGAAATGAACACTGAAGCTTTCTTT. Encoded protein: CASTLPRTEMNTEAFF.

Regarding this clonotype: No conserved phenylalanine or tryptophan ends this CDR3, so it is likely a read error. This rearrangement joins TRBV7-2 to TRBJ1-1; D uncertain. This CDR3 contains 14 residues. Germline CDR1 and CDR2: SGHTA and FQGNSA. V lost 4 bases to trimming and J lost 2 bases, with 11 bases between them. The CDR3 loop is CASSSSRLNTEAFS. The CDR3 DNA reads as TGTGCCAGCAGCTCGTCGCGTTTAAACACTGAAGCTTTCTCT.

This clonotype was seen repeatedly, ten times or more. This chain uses TRBV5-8 with TRBJ1-1; 9 bases fit TRBD1. The CDR3 loop spans 14 amino acids. Trimming removed 5 bases from V and 6 bases from J; junction bases left unmatched: 8. Looked up from germline, CDR1 is SGHTS and CDR2 is YDEGEE. The CDR3 loop is CASRLTGGMAEAFF. The CDR3 coding sequence is TGTGCCAGCAGGCTGACAGGGGGGATGGCTGAAGCTTTCTTT. The full variable domain, its missing parts supplied by reference TRBV5-8 and TRBJ1-1, is EAGVTQSPTHLIKTRGQQATLRCSPISGHTSVYWYQQALGLGLQFLLWYDEGEERNRGNFPPRFSGRQFPNYSSELNVNALELEDSALYLCASRLTGGMAEAFFGQGTRLTVV.

Ten or more counts support this clonotype. The chain is built from TRBV20-1 and TRBJ1-2; TRBD1 is a possible D gene (6 bases). This CDR3 has 15 amino acids. The V end lost 0 bases, the J end lost 6 bases, and 17 bases lay between the germline ends. Germline values: CDR1 DFQATT, CDR2 SNEGSKA (reference sequence). CDR3 bases: TGCAGTGCTAGAGACGGGGTTGGGGGCGGACATGGCTACACCTTC. The encoded protein is CSARDGVGGGHGYTF.

About this clonotype itself: This could be a read error, since a much larger clone is one nucleotide away. The CDR3 does not end in the conserved phenylalanine or tryptophan, so this is likely a read error. The rearrangement uses TRBV9 and TRBJ2-7; TRBD1 aligns across 7 bases. Trimming at V came to 4 bases and at J to 5 bases, leaving 12 bases not matched to a gene. Germline CDR1 is SGDLS and CDR2 is YYNGEE. This CDR3 contains 15 residues. CDR3 sequence (DNA): TGTGCCAGCAGCCCCCGACAGTCGAGGGGGCACGAGCAGTACTAC. Its protein is CASSPRQSRGHEQYY.

The chain has TRBV7-9 and TRBJ2-5; a weak D match, TRBD1 (6 bases). V lost 3 bases and J lost 4, with 9 bases in between. Germline CDR1 is SEHNR and CDR2 is FQNEAQ (reference sequence). This CDR3 has 13 residues. CDR3 in DNA: TGTGCCAGCAGCTTTGGGGGCCCAGAGACCCAGTACTTC. Encoded protein: CASSFGGPETQYF.

The rearrangement uses TRBV3-1 and TRBJ2-1; 12 nucleotides align to TRBD2. The CDR3 is 15 residues long. V lost 1 base and J lost 9; bases outside the gene matches: 4. From germline, CDR1 is LGHDT and CDR2 YNNKEL (reference sequence). The CDR3 region has the DNA TGTGCCAGCAGCCAAGTACTAGCGGGAGGATTTGAGCAGTTCTTC. Its translation: CASSQVLAGGFEQFF.

This clonotype was picked up a small number of times. J is TRBJ1-5 and V is TRBV2; maybe TRBD1 (5 bases). The CDR3 is made up of 15 amino acids. CDR1 is SNHLY and CDR2 is FYNNEI in the germline V gene. With 8 bases removed from V and 0 bases from J, the gap between germline ends came to 14 bases. This CDR3 is CASHAQETSNQPQHF. The CDR3 DNA reads as TGTGCCAGCCATGCACAGGAGACTAGCAATCAGCCCCAGCATTTT.

This chain connects TRBV19 to TRBJ1-4, with a tentative D call TRBD1 (6 bases). The CDR3 length is 15 residues. Germline CDR1 reads LNHDA; CDR2 reads SQIVND (reference sequence). The V end lost 4 bases, the J end lost 3 bases, and 12 bases lay between the germline ends. The CDR3 spells CASSTEDSSNEKLFF. The CDR3 DNA is TGTGCCAGTAGTACCGAGGACAGCTCTAATGAAAAACTGTTTTTT.

As regards this clonotype: This sequence is one base from a far larger clone and is likely a read error. The conserved phenylalanine or tryptophan normally closing the CDR3 is absent here, so this likely arose from a read error. The V call is TRBV6-2 or TRBV6-3, the J call TRBJ1-1, with D perhaps TRBD1 (6 bases). V was pared by 7 bases and J by 5 bases, with 14 bases between. Germline loops: CDR1 MNHEY, CDR2 SVGEGT. The CDR3 spans 13 residues. DNA of the CDR3: TGTGCCAGCACCGACGGGGGGCGAACTGAAGCTTTCTCT. This codes for CASTDGGRTEAFS.

This clonotype was observed many times. DNA for the CDR3: TGTGCCAGCAGTTACTCACAGGGGGGGGGATCGGGTGAAGCTTTCTTT. Translation gives CASSYSQGGGSGEAFF. The chain carries TRBV6-5 and TRBJ1-1; 8 positions agree with TRBD1. Unmatched junction bases numbered 10, after V lost 0 bases and J lost 7 bases. The germline V gene encodes CDR1 MNHEY and CDR2 SVGAGI. The CDR3 is made up of 16 amino acids.

This clonotype was counted ten times or more. J is TRBJ2-5 and V is TRBV6-2 or TRBV6-3; unclear D gene. V lost 0 bases and J lost 1, with 9 bases in between. CDR3 length equals 15 residues. Per germline, CDR1 MNHEY and CDR2 SVGEGT. CDR3 amino acids: CASSYSVYLQETQYF. In DNA, the CDR3 is TGTGCCAGCAGTTACTCGGTCTACCTCCAAGAGACCCAGTACTTC.

There are many counts of this clonotype. The chain has TRBV6-2 or TRBV6-3 and TRBJ1-6; 10 positions match TRBD1. CDR1 is MNHEY, CDR2 SVGEGT, per germline. The CDR3 runs to 17 residues. Unmatched junction bases numbered 6, after V lost 2 bases and J lost 5 bases. The CDR3 DNA follows: TGTGCCAGCAGTTACCCGGGGACAGGGGAACATAATTCACCCCTCCACTTT. Translation gives CASSYPGTGEHNSPLHF.

This clonotype occurred once. The chain recombines TRBV2 with TRBJ1-6, with TRBD1 matching over 9 bases. V was pared by 6 bases and J by 10 bases, with 10 bases of the junction left unmatched. CDR3 size: 15 residues. Germline V lookup: CDR1 SNHLY, CDR2 FYNNEI. In nucleotides, the CDR3 is TGTGCCAGCAGCGCCTCCGGGACAGGGAGCTCACCCCTCCACTTT. Its translation is CASSASGTGSSPLHF. Complete variable domain (other parts from reference TRBV2 and TRBJ1-6): EPEVTQTPSHQVTQMGQEVILRCVPISNHLYFYWYRQILGQKVEFLVSFYNNEISEKSEIFDDQFSVERPDGSNFTLKIRSTKLEDSAMYFCASSASGTGSSPLHFGNGTRLTVT.

This rearrangement joins TRBV7-2 to TRBJ2-5; D may be TRBD2 (7 bases). Germline V gene sequence: CDR1 SGHTA, CDR2 FQGNSA. Trimming stripped 6 bases from V and 2 bases from J, with 25 bases between. The CDR3 length is 18 residues. This CDR3 is CASRSGVASGGTQETQYF. The CDR3 DNA reads as TGTGCCAGCAGGTCAGGGGTGGCTAGCGGAGGCACACAAGAGACCCAGTACTTC. Complete variable domain (other parts from reference TRBV7-2 and TRBJ2-5): GAGVSQSPSNKVTEKGKDVELRCDPISGHTALYWYRQSLGQGLEFLIYFQGNSAPDKSGLPSDRFSAERTGGSVSTLTIQRTQQEDSAVYLCASRSGVASGGTQETQYFGPGTRLLVL.

The sample holds many counts of this clonotype. V is TRBV11-2 and J is TRBJ2-7; 10 bases align to TRBD1. Germline CDR1 SGHAT, CDR2 FQNNGV. V dropped 4 bases and J dropped 6; count of bases not matched to a gene: 15. CDR3 length equals 17 residues. The CDR3 coding sequence is TGTGCCAGCAGCTCTCCTAGACAGGGGGCGAAAGGGTTCGAGCAGTACTTC. This encodes CASSSPRQGAKGFEQYF.

This clonotype was seen ten or more times. This chain connects TRBV20-1 to TRBJ2-3; 7 bases match TRBD2. Germline values: CDR1 DFQATT, CDR2 SNEGSKA (reference sequence). Trimming took 0 bases from V and 4 from J; bases not matched to a gene: 7. This CDR3 has 15 residues. CDR3 DNA sequence: TGCAGTGCTAGAGATGTACGGGGGGAATCAGATACGCAGTATTTT. This translates into CSARDVRGESDTQYF.